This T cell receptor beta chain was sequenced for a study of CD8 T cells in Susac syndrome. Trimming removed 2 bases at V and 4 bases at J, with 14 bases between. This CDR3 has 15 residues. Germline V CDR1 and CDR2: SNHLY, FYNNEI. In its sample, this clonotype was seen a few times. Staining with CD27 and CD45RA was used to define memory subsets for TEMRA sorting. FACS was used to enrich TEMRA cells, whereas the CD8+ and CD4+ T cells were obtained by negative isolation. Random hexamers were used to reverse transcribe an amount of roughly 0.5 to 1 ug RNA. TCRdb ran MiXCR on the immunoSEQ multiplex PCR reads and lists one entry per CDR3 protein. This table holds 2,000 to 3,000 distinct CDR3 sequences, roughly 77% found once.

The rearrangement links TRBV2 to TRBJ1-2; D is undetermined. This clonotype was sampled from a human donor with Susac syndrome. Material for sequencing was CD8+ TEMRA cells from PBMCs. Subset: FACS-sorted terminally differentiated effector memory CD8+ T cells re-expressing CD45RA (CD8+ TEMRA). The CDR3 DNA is TGTGCCAGCAGTGAACGGGTACAGAGGATCTATGGCTACACCTTC. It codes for CASSERVQRIYGYTF.